A single sample is the source of the 6 T cell receptor beta chains below, sequenced in a study of blood T cell repertoires in COVID-19. TCRdb keeps only in-frame clones here, not all; method: immunoSEQ multiplex PCR. The sample shows 250,000 to 300,000 clones, around 90% of them seen only once. Sequencing input: peripheral blood. All receptors derive from a woman in her 40s who had recovered from COVID-19.

The CDR3 sequence is CASSHNLQGARSYGYTF. The CDR3 DNA follows: TGTGCCAGCAGCCACAACCTCCAGGGGGCCAGGAGCTATGGCTACACCTTC. This rearrangement joins TRBV3-1 (or the pseudogene TRBV3-2) to TRBJ1-2; 8 nucleotides align to TRBD1. Trimming at V came to 3 bases and at J to 4 bases, leaving 13 bases not matched to a gene. CDR1 and CDR2 (germline): LGHDT, YNNKEL (reference sequence). The CDR3 has 17 amino acids.

J is TRBJ2-7 and V is TRBV7-3, with TRBD2 as a possible D gene (5 bases). Trimming removed 5 bases from V and 1 base from J, with 15 bases in between. This CDR3 is built from 15 residues. CDR1 and CDR2 from the germline V gene are SGHTA and FQGTGA. CDR3 nucleotide sequence: TGTGCCAGCAGCCCCCAGGCGGGCAGGTCCTACGAGCAGTACTTC. Translated, it gives CASSPQAGRSYEQYF.

This chain connects TRBV9 to TRBJ1-4; TRBD1 matches at 7 bases. Per the germline V gene, CDR1 is SGDLS and CDR2 is YYNGEE. With V trimmed by 4 bases and J by 7 bases, 10 bases remained unmatched. CDR3 length: 15 residues. DNA for the CDR3: TGTGCCAGCAGCCCCAGGGGGGACACCGGTGAAAAACTGTTTTTT. It yields the protein CASSPRGDTGEKLFF.

The genes are TRBV9 and TRBJ2-7; D is unclear. This CDR3 has 14 residues. The germline V and J ends were trimmed by 2 bases and 3 bases, with 12 bases remaining between them. Germline V gene data show CDR1 as SGDLS and CDR2 as YYNGEE. The CDR3 is CASSVAPGYYEQYF. CDR3 nucleotides: TGTGCCAGCAGCGTGGCCCCCGGGTACTACGAGCAGTACTTC.

The J gene is TRBJ2-5, the V gene TRBV9, with D perhaps matching TRBD2 (5 bases). Trimming took 4 bases from V and 5 from J, leaving 15 bases between them. The germline V gene has CDR1 SGDLS and CDR2 YYNGEE. There are 14 residues in the CDR3. CDR3 amino acids: CASSPRTGRETQYF. The CDR3 bases are TGTGCCAGCAGCCCTCGGACTGGCCGCGAGACCCAGTACTTC.

V usage is TRBV10-3 and J usage is TRBJ1-4; TRBD1 agrees at 7 bases. Germline V CDR1 and CDR2: ENHRY, SYGVKD. The CDR3 length is 13 residues. The ends lost 0 bases at V and 11 bases at J; junction bases unmatched: 3. CDR3: CAISESTTGKLFF. Written as DNA, the CDR3 is TGTGCCATCAGTGAGTCGACGACAGGGAAACTGTTTTTT.